This T cell receptor (beta chain) comes out of a study of cytomegalovirus exposure and HLA in healthy donors. The study's findings and limits: Beyond CMV serostatus, there was no information to go on about immune exposure. Previous analysis showed most TCR beta V segments were productive about 90% or about 30% of the time.

With 5 bases removed from V and 3 bases from J, the gap between germline ends came to 10 bases. This CDR3 has 13 residues. Germline V gene lookup returns CDR1 SEHNR and CDR2 FQNEAQ (reference sequence). Donors counted as nominally healthy when sampled, yet unrecorded immune exposures were likely. A note on this clone: Its antigen is undetermined.

With 60 Vbeta and 13 Jbeta primers, the PCR was carried out. Clones were read by immunoSEQ multiplex PCR, and TCRdb kept only the in-frame ones, dropping some. The sample has approximately 150,000 clones; roughly 86% are singletons. V and J are TRBV7-9 and TRBJ1-1; D possibly corresponds to TRBD1 (5 bases). The specimen sequenced was PBMCs. This TCR was recovered from a man aged 18 to 29 in good health and CMV-seropositive. The CDR3 is CASSTTGHTEAFF. The CDR3 DNA sequence: TGTGCCAGCAGCACAACAGGCCACACTGAAGCTTTCTTT.